The T cell receptor beta chain described here comes from a study of T cell repertoires in cytomegalovirus infection (dated by TCRdb to between 2018 and 2021). Regarding the study in general: Donor HLA type was relevant to the analysis, because carriage of CMV infection together with the matching HLA type was indicated by public TCR beta signatures. Study-wide findings and limitations: Carriers of CMV infection plus the relevant HLA type were discriminated by the cumulative frequency of public TCR beta family members in the study cohort and in an independent approximately 340-donor cohort. The ex vivo response was dominated by HLA-C-restricted CMV-specific TCR beta clonotypes, which also provided the single most frequent clonotype in two of eight donors.

About this clonotype itself: Which antigen it targets is not known. The sample holds no much larger clone one base away, and base qualities are not on file.

The sequencer listed for this sample is Illumina HiSeq 1500. The raw public reads went through TCRdb reprocessing: fastp at Q25, MiXCR clone calling, in-frame beta chains kept. Each CDR3 protein appears once, grouped with its most common genes and DNA. The sample table records fewer than 350,000 distinct CDR3 sequences; more than 8% of these occur just once. Of the sample, 3.5% to 4.5% is held by the ten largest clones. V is reduced by 10 bases and J by 0 bases, leaving a spacing of 19 bases between them. There are 17 amino acids in the CDR3, from cysteine to phenylalanine inclusive. Only the CDR3 part of the read is kept: 51 bases, read in frame from the first base. Looking up the germline V gene yields CDR1 MNHEY and CDR2 SVGAGI.

This chain is built from TRBV6-5 and TRBJ2-6; a tentative D match to TRBD2 spans 5 bases. Sample: PBMCs. The sequence came from a human donor in good health (CMV status not recorded). Some clones in this sample may be carry-over from other donors' samples. The CDR3 region has the sequence CATESGSSSSGANVLTF. The base sequence is TGTGCCACAGAGTCGGGGTCATCGAGCTCTGGGGCCAACGTCCTGACTTTC.